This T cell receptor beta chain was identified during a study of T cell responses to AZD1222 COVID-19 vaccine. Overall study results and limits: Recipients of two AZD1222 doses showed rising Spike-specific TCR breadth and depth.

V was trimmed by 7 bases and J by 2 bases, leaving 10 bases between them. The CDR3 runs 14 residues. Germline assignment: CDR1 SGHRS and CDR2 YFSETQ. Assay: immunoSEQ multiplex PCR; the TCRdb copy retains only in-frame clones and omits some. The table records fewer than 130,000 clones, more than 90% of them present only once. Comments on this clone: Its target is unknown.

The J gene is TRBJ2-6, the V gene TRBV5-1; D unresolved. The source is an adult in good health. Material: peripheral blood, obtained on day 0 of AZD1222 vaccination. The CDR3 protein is CASAEAAGANVLTF. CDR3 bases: TGCGCCAGCGCCGAGGCCGCTGGGGCCAACGTCCTGACTTTC.